These T cell receptor beta chains were read from a single sample in a study of blood T cell repertoires in COVID-19. Libraries were prepared by immunoSEQ multiplex PCR; TCRdb keeps only in-frame clonotypes and omits some of them. The repertoire holds roughly 67,000 clones, approximately 80% seen once, with roughly 6% in the top ten. Sequenced sample: peripheral blood. The origin of the receptors is a woman aged 55-69 years with acute or convalescent COVID-19. Each CDR3 is given with its conserved first and last residue. The D gene is left open where the match is weak. Expanded clones are given a class, and other clones once, few, many or no size at all.

>NA|TRBV24-1|TRBJ1-1|TRBD1
TGTGCCACCAGAAAAAAAGGGGGCGGTGAAGCTTTCTTT
CATRKKGGGEAFF
>NA|TRBV6-4|TRBJ1-2|NA
TGTGCCAGCAGTGACGGAGGGTTGAGAGGCTACACCTTC
CASSDGGLRGYTF
>few|TRBV10-3|TRBJ1-1|NA
TGTGCCATCAGTGAGAGGACACCGAACACTGAAGCTTTCTTT
CAISERTPNTEAFF
>NA|TRBV30|TRBJ1-1|NA
TGTGCCTGGAGTGTTGGGGGCGCGAGCACTGAAGCTTTCTTT
CAWSVGGASTEAFF
>NA|TRBV21-1|TRBJ2-4|NA
TGTGCCAGCAGCAAAGCTCCTGCGGGGGCTGTAGCCAAAAACATTCAGTACTTC
CASSKAPAGAVAKNIQYF
>NA|TRBV5-1|TRBJ2-5|NA
TGCGCCAGCAGCTTGGCCCGGGAGACCCAGTACTTC
CASSLARETQYF
>few|TRBV9|TRBJ2-3|TRBD1
TGTGCCAGCAGTAACAGACAGGGGAACACAGATACGCAGTATTTT
CASSNRQGNTDTQYF
>NA|TRBV2|TRBJ1-2|NA
TGTGCCAGCAGTTCACAGTCAAACAACTATGGCTACACCTTC
CASSSQSNNYGYTF
>once|TRBV29-1|TRBJ1-3|NA
TGCAGCGTCGGGGTTGGAAACACCATATATTTT
CSVGVGNTIYF
>few|TRBV30|TRBJ2-4|NA
TGTGCCTGGACGTCGGGGGTTGGAAACATTCAGTACTTC
CAWTSGVGNIQYF
>NA|TRBV12-1|TRBJ1-4|NA
TGTGCCAGCAGCGCGCCCGGGACAGGGAAGGTGAAGACTAATGAAAAACTGTTTTTT
CASSAPGTGKVKTNEKLFF
>NA|TRBV5-1|TRBJ1-1|TRBD1
TGCGCCAGCAGCTCCTGGACAGGTGAAGCTTTCTTT
CASSSWTGEAFF
>NA|TRBV19|TRBJ1-5|NA
TGTGCCAGTAGTATAGTCGGTAGCAATCAGCCCCAGCATTTT
CASSIVGSNQPQHF
>NA|TRBV4-1|TRBJ1-4|NA
TGCGCCAGCAGCCAAGTCTTGGGCCAGGGAACTAATGAAAAACTGTTTTTT
CASSQVLGQGTNEKLFF
>few|TRBV11-2|TRBJ1-2|TRBD1
TGTGCCAGCAGCCACGGGACAGTGGACCTGAGGGGCTACACCTTC
CASSHGTVDLRGYTF
>NA|TRBV5-3|TRBJ2-7|NA
TGTGCCAGAAGCCGAGAGGGCTTGCAGTACTTC
CARSREGLQYF
>NA|TRBV19|TRBJ2-6|TRBD1
TGTGCCAGTAGTCCCCGGGACAGGGTGTCTGGGGCCAACGTCCTGACTTTC
CASSPRDRVSGANVLTF
>few|TRBV14|TRBJ1-6|TRBD1
TGTGCCAGCAGCCTTAGGACAGGGGAAAATTCACCCCTCCACTTT
CASSLRTGENSPLHF
>NA|TRBV14|TRBJ1-2|TRBD1
TGTGCCAGCAGCCAAGTTGGGACAGTATACACCTTC
CASSQVGTVYTF
>NA|TRBV6-5|TRBJ1-6|TRBD1
TGTGCCAGCAGGGCCCAGACAGGGCAGTCACCCCTCCACTTT
CASRAQTGQSPLHF
>NA|TRBV7-2|TRBJ1-4|TRBD1
TGTGCCAGCAGCCCCAGTCATGGAGGGGGCCGGCCTGAAAAACTGTTTTTT
CASSPSHGGGRPEKLFF
>few|TRBV21-1|TRBJ2-7|NA
TGTGCCAGCAGCAAAGTTTGGATGGAGACAGTGAGAAGCTCCTACGAGCAGTACTTC
CASSKVWMETVRSSYEQYF
>NA|TRBV18|TRBJ1-1|TRBD1
TGTGCCAGCTCACTGGGGACAGGGGGCAACACTGAAGCTTTCTTT
CASSLGTGGNTEAFF
>NA|TRBV7-9|TRBJ2-3|NA
TGTGCCAGCAGCCCTTCGAAGAGGACTAGCACAGATACGCAGTATTTT
CASSPSKRTSTDTQYF
>NA|TRBV19|TRBJ2-7|NA
TGTGCCAGTAGTAAGGGGCAGGTGGCCTACGAGCAGTACTTC
CASSKGQVAYEQYF
>NA|TRBV9|TRBJ1-4|NA
TGTGCCAGCAGCGTAACGGGGACAAATGAAAAACTGTTTTTT
CASSVTGTNEKLFF
>NA|TRBV7-9|TRBJ1-2|NA
TGTGCCAGCAGCTTAGGGGAGATTGAGGGCTACACCTTC
CASSLGEIEGYTF
>NA|TRBV7-3|TRBJ2-2|NA
TGTGCCAGCAGCGCACAGGGCCGGGGACCTTTCACCGGGGAGCTGTTTTTT
CASSAQGRGPFTGELFF